The 23 T cell receptor beta chains given below trace back to one sample, sequenced in a study of T cell repertoires in cytomegalovirus infection. These receptors' antigens are unknown. TCRdb recomputed calls from the reads with MiXCR, one row per CDR3 protein. The sample carries some 320,000 distinct CDR3 sequences, approximately 32% recorded once. The sample here was cultured PBMCs, taken from culture after CMV antigen stimulation. The source of these receptors is a human donor in good health (CMV status not recorded). Some clones in this sample may be carry-over from other donors' samples.

V is TRBV7-9 and J is TRBJ1-5; D perhaps matches TRBD1 (6 bases). Looked up from germline, CDR1 is SEHNR and CDR2 is FQNEAQ (reference sequence). V dropped 5 bases and J dropped 5 bases, with 19 bases sitting between them. The CDR3 has 16 amino acids. The CDR3 coding sequence is TGTGCCAGCAGCGGGGGGCCGGGAGGCGGTGATCAGCCCCAGCATTTT. It codes for CASSGGPGGGDQPQHF.

In DNA form, the CDR3 reads TGCAGTGTAGCCGCCCGACACACTGAAGCTTTCTTT. Encoded protein: CSVAARHTEAFF. This chain uses TRBV20-1 with TRBJ1-1; D remains unclear. Trimming shortened V by 7 bases and J by 3 bases, and 12 bases separated the two germline ends. Germline V gives CDR1 DFQATT, CDR2 SNEGSKA (reference sequence). This CDR3 spans 12 amino acids.

The genes are TRBV28 and TRBJ1-2; D is possibly TRBD1 (5 bases). Looked up from germline, CDR1 is MDHEN and CDR2 is SYDVKM. The CDR3 sequence is 17 residues long. Trimming took 3 bases from V and 2 from J, leaving 19 bases between them. CDR3 coding DNA: TGTGCCAGCAGTTTGAGTCGGGACTCTCAGAAGAACTATGGCTACACCTTC. Translating gives CASSLSRDSQKNYGYTF.

The chain combines TRBV7-3 with TRBJ1-1; no definite D call. Trimming took 2 bases from V and 1 from J, leaving 14 bases between them. The length of the CDR3 is 16 residues. Germline CDR1 SGHTA, CDR2 FQGTGA. The CDR3 nucleotides are TGTGCCAGCAGCTTAGAAGGCGGTATCGGGAACACTGAAGCTTTCTTT. Its translation: CASSLEGGIGNTEAFF.

This clonotype was seen more than once but under ten times. The chain recombines TRBV18 with TRBJ2-7; TRBD2 agrees at 8 bases. From germline, CDR1 is KGHSH and CDR2 LQKENI. This CDR3 region has 16 residues. Trimming removed 2 bases from V and 2 bases from J; junction bases left unmatched: 8. The CDR3: CASSPGQRGTTYEQYF. CDR3 DNA sequence: TGTGCCAGCTCACCAGGACAGCGGGGGACCACCTACGAGCAGTACTTC.

V usage is TRBV7-2 and J usage is TRBJ2-1; TRBD2 agrees at 7 bases. The CDR3 is 16 residues long. The junction had 4 bases not matched to a gene; V was cut back by 0 bases and J by 2 bases. CDR1 and CDR2 (germline): SGHTA, FQGNSA. The CDR3 reads CASSLAVAGAYNEQFF. CDR3 sequence (DNA): TGTGCCAGCAGCTTAGCGGTGGCGGGAGCCTACAATGAGCAGTTCTTC.

V is TRBV7-9 and J is TRBJ2-7; 8 bases line up with TRBD1. Germline assignment: CDR1 SEHNR and CDR2 FQNEAQ (reference sequence). V shed 5 bases and J 3 bases; nucleotides not matched to a gene: 6. CDR3 size: 14 residues. The CDR3 here is CASSPRDRYYEQYF. The CDR3 nucleotides are TGTGCCAGCAGCCCTCGGGACAGGTACTACGAGCAGTACTTC.

This clonotype was picked up many times. The genes are TRBV3-1 and TRBJ1-3; possible D gene TRBD1, 5 bases. This CDR3 spans 17 amino acids. Trimming cost V 3 bases and J 0 bases, with 15 bases left between them. Germline CDR1 LGHDT, CDR2 YNNKEL (reference sequence). CDR3 region: CASSQQPGRLSGNTIYF. For the CDR3, the DNA is TGTGCCAGCAGCCAGCAGCCGGGACGCCTCTCTGGAAACACCATATATTTT.

V gene TRBV18 combines with J gene TRBJ1-3; TRBD1 matches 9 bases. Unmatched junction bases numbered 11, after V lost 2 bases and J lost 0 bases. This CDR3 comprises 19 residues. Germline-derived CDR1 and CDR2 are KGHSH and LQKENI. The CDR3 here is CASSPDAPGQGSSGNTIYF. DNA of the CDR3: TGTGCCAGCTCACCAGACGCTCCGGGACAGGGCTCCTCTGGAAACACCATATATTTT.

The chain has TRBV20-1 and TRBJ1-5, with a tentative D call TRBD1 (6 bases). This CDR3 has 16 amino acids. The germline V gene encodes CDR1 DFQATT and CDR2 SNEGSKA (reference sequence). V was cut by 5 bases and J by 4 bases, with 21 bases left in between. CDR3 DNA sequence: TGCAGTGCTTTCCTCTCTCCCGGGGGGCCGAATCAGCCCCAGCATTTT. This codes for CSAFLSPGGPNQPQHF.

This clonotype was seen a handful of times. V gene TRBV7-3 combines with J gene TRBJ2-3; D perhaps matches TRBD1 (5 bases). Germline CDR1 and CDR2: SGHTA and FQGTGA. This CDR3 comprises 13 residues. Trimming stripped 3 bases from V and 6 bases from J, with 10 bases between. The CDR3 sequence: CASSFTRADTQYF. The CDR3 coding sequence is TGTGCCAGCAGCTTTACCAGGGCCGATACGCAGTATTTT.

This clonotype was detected a few times. The chain is built from TRBV7-6 and TRBJ2-3; 13 nucleotides align to TRBD2. The V segment lost 1 base and the J segment 5 bases; nucleotides outside the gene matches: 6. The length of the CDR3 is 17 residues. The germline V gene has CDR1 SGHVS and CDR2 FNYEAQ. CDR3 nucleotide sequence: TGTGCCAGCAGCTTAGTAGAACTAGCGGGAGGGAGAGATACGCAGTATTTT. This translates into CASSLVELAGGRDTQYF.

This clonotype was counted a few times. The chain carries TRBV6-5 and TRBJ1-1; 9 bases are shared with TRBD1. The CDR3 contains 14 residues. V dropped 10 bases and J dropped 8; count of bases not matched to a gene: 14. Germline V gives CDR1 MNHEY, CDR2 SVGAGI. CDR3 in DNA: TGTGCCACCAGGACAGGGGATGCGCCCTCAGAAGCTTTCTTT. This translates into CATRTGDAPSEAFF.

This chain links TRBV6-5 with TRBJ1-4, with D perhaps matching TRBD1 (5 bases). The CDR3 is made up of 17 amino acids. Deletions cut 2 bases from V and 0 bases from J, with 13 bases between. CDR1 and CDR2 (germline): MNHEY, SVGAGI. The CDR3: CASSYPQTDATNEKLFF. The CDR3 bases are TGTGCCAGCAGTTACCCCCAGACAGATGCAACTAATGAAAAACTGTTTTTT.

This rearrangement joins TRBV12-3 or TRBV12-4 to TRBJ2-5, with D possibly matching TRBD1 (6 bases). The CDR3 sequence is 13 residues long. V gave up 7 bases and J gave up 5 bases, with 14 bases separating them. CDR3: CASTLGGPETQYF. The CDR3 region has the DNA TGTGCCAGCACCCTAGGGGGACCGGAGACCCAGTACTTC.

CDR3 residues: CAIGGMEKLFF. In DNA form, the CDR3 reads TGTGCCATCGGGGGTATGGAAAAACTGTTTTTT. The V and J genes are TRBV10-3 and TRBJ1-4; a weak D match, TRBD1 (5 bases). Germline CDR1 and CDR2: ENHRY and SYGVKD. The germline V and J ends were trimmed by 8 bases and 8 bases, with 9 bases remaining between them. This CDR3 comprises 11 residues.

This clonotype appeared a single time. The chain combines TRBV12-3 or TRBV12-4 with TRBJ1-1, with 7 bases matching TRBD1. The CDR3 extends over 11 amino acids. The trim removed 5 bases at V and 10 bases at J, leaving 4 bases unmatched. This CDR3 reads CASSMTGRAFF. In DNA, the CDR3 is TGTGCCAGCAGTATGACAGGGAGAGCTTTCTTT.

This clonotype was counted between two and nine times. The chain uses TRBV2 and TRBJ2-1, with D uncertain. The ends were cut back, 0 bases at V and 6 bases at J, with 12 bases in the middle. From germline, CDR1 is SNHLY and CDR2 FYNNEI. This CDR3 is built from 15 residues. The CDR3 sequence is CASSEAIIPSNEQFF. In DNA form, the CDR3 reads TGTGCCAGCAGTGAAGCGATCATTCCCTCCAATGAGCAGTTCTTC.

This clonotype has more than one count but fewer than ten. The chain combines TRBV5-1 with TRBJ1-2; D possibly corresponds to TRBD1 (5 bases). This CDR3 spans 15 amino acids. Per the germline V gene, CDR1 is SGHRS and CDR2 is YFSETQ. The V gene lost 0 bases and the J gene lost 3 bases, with 12 bases spanning the gap. The chain's CDR3 is CASSLVGTRDYGYTF. CDR3 nucleotide sequence: TGCGCCAGCAGCTTGGTTGGGACGCGAGACTATGGCTACACCTTC.

This clonotype was seen repeatedly, ten times or more. J is TRBJ2-1 and V is TRBV11-2, with 7 bases lining up with TRBD2. This CDR3 comprises 14 residues. Germline-derived CDR1 and CDR2 are SGHAT and FQNNGV. V gave up 5 bases and J gave up 3 bases; unmatched junction bases: 4. The CDR3 loop reads CASSLLALYNEQFF. The DNA of the CDR3 is TGTGCCAGCAGCCTACTAGCGCTCTACAATGAGCAGTTCTTC.

This clonotype has a count of ten or more. This chain joins TRBV7-2 and TRBJ1-2, with TRBD1 matching over 7 bases. With V trimmed by 1 base and J by 2 bases, 4 bases remained unmatched. The germline gives CDR1 SGHTA, CDR2 FQGNSA. This CDR3 spans 15 amino acids. The CDR3 sequence: CASSLVSGQNYGYTF. The CDR3 nucleotides are TGTGCCAGCAGCTTAGTGTCGGGACAGAACTATGGCTACACCTTC.

The rearrangement uses TRBV20-1 and TRBJ2-3; a weak D match, TRBD2 (6 bases). This CDR3 region has 12 residues. The V and J ends lost 7 bases and 1 base respectively, with 9 bases between them. The germline V gene encodes CDR1 DFQATT and CDR2 SNEGSKA (reference sequence). Here the CDR3 reads CSVAGRTDTQYF. CDR3 coding DNA: TGCAGTGTGGCGGGGCGCACAGATACGCAGTATTTT.

The rearrangement joins TRBV18 to TRBJ1-1, with unresolved D. Germline values: CDR1 KGHSH, CDR2 LQKENI. V was shortened by 8 bases and J by 0 bases, with 19 bases between the two germline ends. The CDR3 loop spans 16 amino acids. CDR3 sequence (DNA): TGTGCCAGCCTCCGAGGGAGAGGCCTCATGAACACTGAAGCTTTCTTT. Protein sequence: CASLRGRGLMNTEAFF. Using reference TRBV18 and TRBJ1-1 for the parts outside the CDR3, the full variable domain is NAGVMQNPRHLVRRRGQEARLRCSPMKGHSHVYWYRQLPEEGLKFMVYLQKENIIDESGMPKERFSAEFPKEGPSILRIQQVVRGDSAAYFCASLRGRGLMNTEAFFGQGTRLTVV.